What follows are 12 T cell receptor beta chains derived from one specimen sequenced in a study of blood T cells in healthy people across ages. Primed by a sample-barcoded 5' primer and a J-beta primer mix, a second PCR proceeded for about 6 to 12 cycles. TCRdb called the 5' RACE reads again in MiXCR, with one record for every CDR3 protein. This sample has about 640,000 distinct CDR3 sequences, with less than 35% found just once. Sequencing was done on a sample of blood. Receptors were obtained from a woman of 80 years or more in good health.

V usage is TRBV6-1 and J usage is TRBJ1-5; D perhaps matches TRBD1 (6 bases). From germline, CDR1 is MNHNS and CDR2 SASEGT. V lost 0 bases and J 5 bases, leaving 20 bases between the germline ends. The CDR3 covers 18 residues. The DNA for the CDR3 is TGTGCCAGCAGTGAAGCAGGGGCCGACAGGAGATTTTATCAGCCCCAGCATTTT. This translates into CASSEAGADRRFYQPQHF.

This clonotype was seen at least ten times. The CDR3 coding sequence is TGCAGTGCTAGTCCCGCAGGGGGCACCGACTATGGCTACACCTTC. Residues: CSASPAGGTDYGYTF. The chain is built from TRBV20-1 and TRBJ1-2, with 8 nucleotides matching TRBD1. The V gene's germline CDR1 is DFQATT and CDR2 SNEGSKA (reference sequence). CDR3 length equals 15 residues. Trimming cost V 3 bases and J 3 bases; bases outside gene matches: 9.

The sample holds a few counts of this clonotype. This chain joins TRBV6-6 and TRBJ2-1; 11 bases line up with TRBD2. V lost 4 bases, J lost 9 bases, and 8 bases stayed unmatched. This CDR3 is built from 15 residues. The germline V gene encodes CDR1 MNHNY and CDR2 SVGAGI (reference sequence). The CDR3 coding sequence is TGTGCCAGCAGTTCACTAGCGGGGGCCGGGGGTGAGCAGTTCTTC. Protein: CASSSLAGAGGEQFF.

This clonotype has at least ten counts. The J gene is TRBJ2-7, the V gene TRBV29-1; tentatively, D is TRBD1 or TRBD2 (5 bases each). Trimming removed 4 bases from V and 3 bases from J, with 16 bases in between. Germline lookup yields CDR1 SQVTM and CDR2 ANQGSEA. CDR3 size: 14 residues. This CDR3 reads CSVGGTERHYEQYF. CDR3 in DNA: TGCAGCGTTGGGGGGACGGAACGACACTACGAGCAGTACTTC.

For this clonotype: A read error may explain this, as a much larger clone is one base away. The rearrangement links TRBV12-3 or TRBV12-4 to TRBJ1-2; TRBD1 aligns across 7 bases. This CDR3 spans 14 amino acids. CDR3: CASSLGEGAHGYIF. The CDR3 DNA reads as TGTGCCAGCAGTTTAGGGGAGGGGGCGCATGGCTACATCTTC.

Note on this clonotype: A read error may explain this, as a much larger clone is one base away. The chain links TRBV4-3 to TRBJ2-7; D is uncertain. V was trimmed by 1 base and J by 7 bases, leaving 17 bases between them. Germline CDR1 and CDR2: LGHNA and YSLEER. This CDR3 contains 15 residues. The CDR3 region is CASSQVSSGNNEQYF. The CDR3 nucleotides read TGCGCCAGCAGCCAAGTATCATCAGGTAACAATGAGCAGTACTTC.

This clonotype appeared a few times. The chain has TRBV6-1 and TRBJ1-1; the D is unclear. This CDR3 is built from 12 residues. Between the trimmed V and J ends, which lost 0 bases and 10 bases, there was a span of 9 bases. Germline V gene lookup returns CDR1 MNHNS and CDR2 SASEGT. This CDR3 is CASSEAWERAFF. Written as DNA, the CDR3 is TGTGCCAGCAGTGAAGCTTGGGAGAGAGCTTTCTTT.

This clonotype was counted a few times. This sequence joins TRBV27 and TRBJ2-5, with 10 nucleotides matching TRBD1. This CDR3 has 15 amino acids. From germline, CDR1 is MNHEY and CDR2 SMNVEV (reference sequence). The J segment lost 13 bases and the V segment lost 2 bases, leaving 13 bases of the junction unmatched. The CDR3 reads CASSLAGQGPYERYF. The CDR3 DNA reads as TGTGCCAGCAGTTTAGCGGGACAGGGGCCTTACGAGCGGTACTTC.

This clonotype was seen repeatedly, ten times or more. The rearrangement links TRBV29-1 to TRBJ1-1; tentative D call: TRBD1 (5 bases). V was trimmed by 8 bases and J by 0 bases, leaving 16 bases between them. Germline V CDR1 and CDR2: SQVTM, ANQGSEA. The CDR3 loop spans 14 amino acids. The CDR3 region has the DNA TGCAGCTCCTTAGGGACGGCTATGAACACTGAAGCTTTCTTT. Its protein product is CSSLGTAMNTEAFF. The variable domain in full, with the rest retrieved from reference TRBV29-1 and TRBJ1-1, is SAVISQKPSRDICQRGTSLTIQCQVDSQVTMMFWYRQQPGQSLTLIATANQGSEATYESGFVIDKFPISRPNLTFSTLTVSNMSPEDSSIYLCSSLGTAMNTEAFFGQGTRLTVV.

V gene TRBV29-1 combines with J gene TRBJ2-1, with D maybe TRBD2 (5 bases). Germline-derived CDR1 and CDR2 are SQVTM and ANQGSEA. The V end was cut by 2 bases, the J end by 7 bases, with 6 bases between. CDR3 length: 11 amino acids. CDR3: CSVERGNEQFF. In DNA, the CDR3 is TGCAGCGTTGAACGCGGGAATGAGCAGTTCTTC.

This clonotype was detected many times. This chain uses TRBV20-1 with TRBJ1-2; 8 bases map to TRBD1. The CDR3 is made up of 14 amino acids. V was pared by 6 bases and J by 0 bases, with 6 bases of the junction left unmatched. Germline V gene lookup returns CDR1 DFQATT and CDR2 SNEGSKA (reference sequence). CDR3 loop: CSAPDRATNYGYTF. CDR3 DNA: TGCAGTGCCCCGGACAGGGCCACTAACTATGGCTACACCTTC.

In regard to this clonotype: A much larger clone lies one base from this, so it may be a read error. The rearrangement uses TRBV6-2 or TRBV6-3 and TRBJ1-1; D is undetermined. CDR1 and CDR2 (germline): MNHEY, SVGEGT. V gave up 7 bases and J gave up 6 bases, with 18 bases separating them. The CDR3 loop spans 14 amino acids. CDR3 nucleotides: TGTGCCAGCACCCCGGGCCCGGATTGGGCTGAAGCTTTCTTT. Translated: CASTPGPDWAEAFF.